The entry below describes one T cell receptor (beta chain). Profiling relied on immunoSEQ multiplex PCR, and the TCRdb table lists in-frame clones only, not all of them. The profile covers 150,000 or so clones, with approximately 80% appearing a single time and about a fifth taken by the ten largest. This sample was taken from a study of blood T cell repertoires in COVID-19. Looking at the study overall: Specimens from acute and convalescent COVID-19 originated in the United States, Italy and Spain.

J lost 4 bases, V lost 4 bases, and 4 bases had no gene match. The CDR3 has 15 residues. Per germline, CDR1 MGHRA and CDR2 YSYEKL. This sequence joins TRBV4-1 and TRBJ1-3; 10 bases are a match to TRBD1. The sequenced sample was peripheral blood. The sequence came from an elderly woman with acute or convalescent COVID-19. The CDR3: CASSPGQGTGNTIYF. CDR3 in DNA: TGCGCCAGCAGCCCGGGACAGGGGACGGGAAACACCATATATTTT.